The present TCR beta chain was sequenced within a study of T cells in Graves' hyperthyroidism and ophthalmopathy. Overall study: Prior to any treatment, at the point of initial diagnosis, peripheral blood was collected.

CDR3 length: 17 amino acids. The ends were cut back, 1 base at V and 5 bases at J, with 20 bases in the middle. Germline CDR1 SGHTA, CDR2 FQGNSA. The authors took PBMCs from about 9.5 ml fresh peripheral blood. Authors of the study amplified TCR beta CDR3 regions from RNA transcripts. An initial round of RT-PCR targeting the TCR CDR3 relied on the HTBI primer set. Via MiXCR, TCRdb re-called the multiplex PCR reads, giving one row per CDR3 protein. This table holds hundreds of thousands of distinct CDR3 sequences, roughly 14% found once. This clonotype was detected many times. This TCR came from a woman under 30 with Graves' hyperthyroidism that later progressed to Graves' ophthalmopathy. The sample consisted of blood. The V gene is TRBV7-2, the J gene TRBJ2-5; tentatively, D is TRBD2 (6 bases). The CDR3 DNA sequence: TGTGCCAGCAGCTTAGAGGGTCCCGGGAGAGGTCGGGAGACCCAGTACTTC. Translation gives CASSLEGPGRGRETQYF.